Presented here are 3 T cell receptor beta chains from one specimen sequenced in a study of cytomegalovirus exposure and HLA in healthy donors. Amplification used 60 Vbeta primers and 13 Jbeta primers. Measured with immunoSEQ multiplex PCR; TCRdb has only the in-frame clones, and not every one. This table has 200,000 to 250,000 clones, 65% to 90% appearing once. The specimen was PBMCs. These receptor sequences come from a girl under 18 in good health and CMV-seronegative.

The chain joins TRBV4-1 to TRBJ2-5, with 7 bases aligning to TRBD2. CDR1 and CDR2 from the germline V gene are MGHRA and YSYEKL. V dropped 4 bases and J dropped 4; count of bases not matched to a gene: 9. The length of the CDR3 is 15 residues. The CDR3 DNA is TGCGCCAGCAGCCTCCAGACTAGCCGGCCAGAGACCCAGTACTTC. It specifies CASSLQTSRPETQYF.

This sequence joins TRBV28 and TRBJ1-1; 7 bases line up with TRBD1. CDR3 length equals 16 residues. Germline loops: CDR1 MDHEN, CDR2 SYDVKM. V was pared by 5 bases and J by 1 base, with 10 bases of the junction left unmatched. The CDR3 sequence: CASSGQVGISNTEAFF. The CDR3 nucleotides read TGTGCCAGCAGTGGACAGGTGGGGATATCGAACACTGAAGCTTTCTTT.

The gene calls are TRBV19 and TRBJ2-6; D perhaps matches TRBD2 (6 bases). Trimming removed 3 bases at V and 1 base at J, with 7 bases between. This CDR3 has 15 residues. CDR1 and CDR2 from the germline V gene are LNHDA and SQIVND (reference sequence). The CDR3 region has the DNA TGTGCCAGTAGTATCCGGGGGTCTGGGGCCAACGTCCTGACTTTC. It specifies CASSIRGSGANVLTF.